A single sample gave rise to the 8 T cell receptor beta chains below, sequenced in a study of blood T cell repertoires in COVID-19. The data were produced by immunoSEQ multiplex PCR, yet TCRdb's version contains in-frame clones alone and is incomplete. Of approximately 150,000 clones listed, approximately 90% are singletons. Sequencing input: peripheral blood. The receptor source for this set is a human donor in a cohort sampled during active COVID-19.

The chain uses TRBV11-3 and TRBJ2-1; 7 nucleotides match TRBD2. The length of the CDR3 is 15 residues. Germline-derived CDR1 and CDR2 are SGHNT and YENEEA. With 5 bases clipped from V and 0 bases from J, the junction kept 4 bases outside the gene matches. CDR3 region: CASSLRGSSYNEQFF. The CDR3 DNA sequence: TGTGCCAGCAGCCTGCGGGGGAGCTCCTACAATGAGCAGTTCTTC.

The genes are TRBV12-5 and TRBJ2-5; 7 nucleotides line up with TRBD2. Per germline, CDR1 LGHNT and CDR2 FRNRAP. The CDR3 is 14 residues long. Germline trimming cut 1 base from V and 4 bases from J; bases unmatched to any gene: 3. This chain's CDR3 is CASGLASGGETQYF. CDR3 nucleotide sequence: TGTGCTAGTGGTTTGGCTAGCGGAGGAGAGACCCAGTACTTC.

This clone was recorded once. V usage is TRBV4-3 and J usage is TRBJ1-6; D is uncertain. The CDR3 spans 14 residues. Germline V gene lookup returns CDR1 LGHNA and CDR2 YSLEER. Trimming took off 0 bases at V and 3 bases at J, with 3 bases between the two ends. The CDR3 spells CASSQDNYNSPLHF. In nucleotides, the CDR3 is TGCGCCAGCAGCCAAGACAACTATAATTCACCCCTCCACTTT.

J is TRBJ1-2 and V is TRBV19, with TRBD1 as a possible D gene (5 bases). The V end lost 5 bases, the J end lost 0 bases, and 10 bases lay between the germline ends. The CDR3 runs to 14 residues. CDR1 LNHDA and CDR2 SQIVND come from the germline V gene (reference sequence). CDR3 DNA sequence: TGTGCCAGTAGTGAAGACAGAGCTAACTATGGCTACACCTTC. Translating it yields CASSEDRANYGYTF.

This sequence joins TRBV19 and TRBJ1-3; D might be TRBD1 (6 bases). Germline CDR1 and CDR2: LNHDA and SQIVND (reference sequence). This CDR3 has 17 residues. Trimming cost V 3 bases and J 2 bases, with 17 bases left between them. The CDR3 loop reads CASSMGDVGQTGNTIYF. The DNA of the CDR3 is TGTGCCAGTAGTATGGGGGATGTCGGACAGACTGGAAACACCATATATTTT.

Written as DNA, the CDR3 is TGTGCCAGCAGTTTAAAAACGGACAGGAACACTGAAGCTTTCTTT. Its protein product is CASSLKTDRNTEAFF. The genes are TRBV6-2 or TRBV6-3 and TRBJ1-1; D is possibly TRBD1 (6 bases). This CDR3 has 15 residues. Looked up from germline, CDR1 is MNHEY and CDR2 is SVGEGT. Between the trimmed V and J ends, which lost 4 bases and 1 base, there was a span of 13 bases.

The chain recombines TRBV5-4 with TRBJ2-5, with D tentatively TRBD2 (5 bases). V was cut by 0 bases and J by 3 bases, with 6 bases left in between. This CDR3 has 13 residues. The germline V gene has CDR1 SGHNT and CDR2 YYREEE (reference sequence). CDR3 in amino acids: CASSLVREETQYF. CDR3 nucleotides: TGTGCCAGCAGCTTGGTGAGGGAAGAGACCCAGTACTTC.

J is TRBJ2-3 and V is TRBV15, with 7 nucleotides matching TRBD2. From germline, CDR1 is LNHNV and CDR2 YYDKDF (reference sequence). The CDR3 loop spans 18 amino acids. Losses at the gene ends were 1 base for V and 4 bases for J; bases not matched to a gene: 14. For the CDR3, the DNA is TGTGCCACCAGCAGAGCTTTTTTGGCTAGCGGCCGGTCAGATACGCAGTATTTT. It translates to CATSRAFLASGRSDTQYF.